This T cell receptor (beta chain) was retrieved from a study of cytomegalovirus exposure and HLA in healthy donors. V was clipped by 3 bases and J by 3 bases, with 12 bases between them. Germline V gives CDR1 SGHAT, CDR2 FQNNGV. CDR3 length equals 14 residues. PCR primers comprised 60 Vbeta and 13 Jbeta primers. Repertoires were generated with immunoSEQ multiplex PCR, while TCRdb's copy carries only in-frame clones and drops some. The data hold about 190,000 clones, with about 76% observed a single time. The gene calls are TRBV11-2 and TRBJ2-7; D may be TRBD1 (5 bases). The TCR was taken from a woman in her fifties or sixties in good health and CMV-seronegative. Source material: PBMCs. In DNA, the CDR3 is TGTGCCAGCAGCTTGCCACAGGAGATCTACGAGCAGTACTTC. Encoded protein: CASSLPQEIYEQYF.